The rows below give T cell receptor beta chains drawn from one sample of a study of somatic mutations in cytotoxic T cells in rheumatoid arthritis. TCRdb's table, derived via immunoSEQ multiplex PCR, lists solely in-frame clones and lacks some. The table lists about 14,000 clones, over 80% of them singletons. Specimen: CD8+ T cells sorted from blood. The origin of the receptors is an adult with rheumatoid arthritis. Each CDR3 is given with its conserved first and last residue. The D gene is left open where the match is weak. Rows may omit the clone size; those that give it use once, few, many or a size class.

CDR3aa: CSVEDPGLTGGTQYF; CDR3nt: TGCAGCGTTGAAGATCCTGGGCTTACAGGGGGTACGCAGTATTTT; v_gene: TRBV29-1; j_gene: TRBJ2-3; abundance: .; d_gene: TRBD1
CDR3aa: CASSSTKQGSYEQYF; CDR3nt: TGTGCCAGCAGCTCCACGAAACAGGGCTCCTACGAGCAGTACTTC; v_gene: TRBV13; j_gene: TRBJ2-7; abundance: .; d_gene: .
CDR3aa: CASSLFLPISGANVLTF; CDR3nt: TGTGCCAGCAGTTTATTTCTCCCGATCTCTGGGGCCAACGTCCTGACTTTC; v_gene: TRBV27; j_gene: TRBJ2-6; abundance: .; d_gene: .
CDR3aa: CASSPVGGAYNEQFF; CDR3nt: TGCGCCAGCAGCCCCGTTGGAGGCGCCTACAATGAGCAGTTCTTC; v_gene: TRBV4-1; j_gene: TRBJ2-1; abundance: .; d_gene: .
CDR3aa: CASSILSRDEQFF; CDR3nt: TGTGCCAGTAGTATATTATCGAGGGATGAGCAGTTCTTC; v_gene: TRBV19; j_gene: TRBJ2-1; abundance: .; d_gene: .
CDR3aa: CASSPTGYTEAFF; CDR3nt: TGTGCCAGCAGCCCGACAGGGTACACTGAAGCTTTCTTT; v_gene: TRBV27; j_gene: TRBJ1-1; abundance: .; d_gene: TRBD1
CDR3aa: CASSPPVVAEETQYF; CDR3nt: TGTGCCAGCAGCCCCCCAGTTGTGGCGGAAGAGACCCAGTACTTC; v_gene: TRBV7-9; j_gene: TRBJ2-5; abundance: .; d_gene: .
CDR3aa: CASSLDRFREKLFF; CDR3nt: TGTGCCAGCAGCTTAGACCGCTTTCGGGAAAAACTGTTTTTT; v_gene: TRBV27; j_gene: TRBJ1-4; abundance: .; d_gene: .
CDR3aa: CASSSGWDRGSEQYF; CDR3nt: TGTGCCAGCTCGTCGGGGTGGGACCGGGGATCCGAGCAGTACTTC; v_gene: TRBV6-5; j_gene: TRBJ2-7; abundance: .; d_gene: .
CDR3aa: CASSEARVSNQPQHF; CDR3nt: TGTGCCAGCAGTGAAGCGCGGGTTAGCAATCAGCCCCAGCATTTT; v_gene: TRBV2; j_gene: TRBJ1-5; abundance: .; d_gene: .
CDR3aa: CASRWLADNTGELFF; CDR3nt: TGTGCCAGCAGATGGCTAGCGGATAACACCGGGGAGCTGTTTTTT; v_gene: TRBV27; j_gene: TRBJ2-2; abundance: once; d_gene: TRBD2
CDR3aa: CASSARDREYEQYF; CDR3nt: TGTGCCAGCAGCGCCCGGGACAGGGAGTACGAGCAGTACTTC; v_gene: TRBV9; j_gene: TRBJ2-7; abundance: .; d_gene: TRBD1
CDR3aa: CASSLGENTEAFF; CDR3nt: TGTGCCAGCAGCTTAGGGGAGAACACTGAAGCTTTCTTT; v_gene: TRBV7-3; j_gene: TRBJ1-1; abundance: .; d_gene: .
CDR3aa: CASSYLGQGAGNTIYF; CDR3nt: TGTGCCAGCAGTTACTTGGGACAGGGAGCTGGAAACACCATATATTTT; v_gene: TRBV6-6; j_gene: TRBJ1-3; abundance: .; d_gene: TRBD1
CDR3aa: CASSVGEHSEKLFF; CDR3nt: TGTGCCAGCAGCGTAGGGGAACACTCGGAAAAACTGTTTTTT; v_gene: TRBV9; j_gene: TRBJ1-4; abundance: .; d_gene: .
CDR3aa: CASSYSRGQRQETQYF; CDR3nt: TGTGCCAGCAGTTACTCGCGGGGTCAGAGACAAGAGACCCAGTACTTC; v_gene: TRBV6-5; j_gene: TRBJ2-5; abundance: .; d_gene: .
CDR3aa: CASSINQGAEIVGTNTEAFF; CDR3nt: TGTGCCAGCAGTATCAACCAGGGGGCGGAAATCGTTGGGACAAACACTGAAGCTTTCTTT; v_gene: TRBV9; j_gene: TRBJ1-1; abundance: .; d_gene: TRBD1
CDR3aa: CSVDDGGTDTQYF; CDR3nt: TGCAGCGTTGATGACGGGGGCACAGATACGCAGTATTTT; v_gene: TRBV29-1; j_gene: TRBJ2-3; abundance: .; d_gene: .
CDR3aa: CASSVAGMNSPLHF; CDR3nt: TGTGCCAGCAGCGTAGCAGGGATGAATTCACCCCTCCACTTT; v_gene: TRBV9; j_gene: TRBJ1-6; abundance: .; d_gene: .
CDR3aa: CAISDRGRYNEQFF; CDR3nt: TGTGCCATCAGTGACCGGGGCCGCTACAATGAGCAGTTCTTC; v_gene: TRBV10-3; j_gene: TRBJ2-1; abundance: .; d_gene: .
CDR3aa: CASSLSIRSYEQYF; CDR3nt: TGTGCCAGCAGTTTATCCATTCGTTCCTACGAGCAGTACTTC; v_gene: TRBV27; j_gene: TRBJ2-7; abundance: few; d_gene: .
CDR3aa: CTSSRQGGNTEAFF; CDR3nt: TGTACCAGCAGCAGACAGGGTGGGAACACTGAAGCTTTCTTT; v_gene: TRBV27; j_gene: TRBJ1-1; abundance: once; d_gene: TRBD1
CDR3aa: CASSPTGVSQPQHF; CDR3nt: TGTGCCAGCAGCCCCACAGGGGTTAGTCAGCCCCAGCATTTT; v_gene: TRBV28; j_gene: TRBJ1-5; abundance: few; d_gene: TRBD1
CDR3aa: CASTAYTGELFF; CDR3nt: TGTGCCAGCACCGCTTACACCGGGGAGCTGTTTTTT; v_gene: TRBV7-9; j_gene: TRBJ2-2; abundance: .; d_gene: .
CDR3aa: CASSQLWVGGELFF; CDR3nt: TGCGCCAGCAGCCAGCTCTGGGTGGGCGGGGAGCTGTTTTTT; v_gene: TRBV4-1; j_gene: TRBJ2-2; abundance: once; d_gene: .
CDR3aa: CASSLGVSQETQYF; CDR3nt: TGTGCCAGCAGCTTGGGAGTTTCCCAAGAGACCCAGTACTTC; v_gene: TRBV5-4; j_gene: TRBJ2-5; abundance: .; d_gene: .
CDR3aa: CASSLSAMGRETQYF; CDR3nt: TGTGCCAGCAGTTTATCGGCAATGGGGCGAGAGACCCAGTACTTC; v_gene: TRBV27; j_gene: TRBJ2-5; abundance: .; d_gene: .
CDR3aa: CASARGGPYEQYF; CDR3nt: TGTGCCAGCGCTAGGGGGGGCCCCTACGAGCAGTACTTC; v_gene: TRBV2; j_gene: TRBJ2-7; abundance: .; d_gene: .
CDR3aa: CASSVDAQGGNDEQYF; CDR3nt: TGTGCCAGCAGCGTAGATGCTCAGGGTGGGAATGACGAGCAGTACTTC; v_gene: TRBV9; j_gene: TRBJ2-7; abundance: few; d_gene: .